One and the same sample provided the 30 T cell receptor beta chains below, sequenced in a study of blood T cell repertoires in COVID-19. Produced via immunoSEQ multiplex PCR; TCRdb's table is partial and in-frame only. This repertoire shows around 50,000 clones, 86% found once; its top ten account for about 14%. The sample was peripheral blood. These TCRs come from a human donor in a cohort sampled during active COVID-19.

The chain combines TRBV11-2 with TRBJ2-3; TRBD1 matches 11 bases. Germline V lookup: CDR1 SGHAT, CDR2 FQNNGV. The CDR3 is 16 residues long. J gave up 6 bases and V 2 bases, and 7 bases lay outside the gene matches. CDR3 in DNA: TGTGCCAGCAGCTTACAGTCGGGACAGGGGGTGGATACGCAGTATTTT. This translates into CASSLQSGQGVDTQYF.

The rearrangement links TRBV19 to TRBJ1-2, with TRBD1 identical over 10 bases. V dropped 7 bases and J dropped 4; count of bases not matched to a gene: 3. Per germline, CDR1 LNHDA and CDR2 SQIVND (reference sequence). The CDR3 runs to 13 residues. The CDR3 sequence is CASKDRGIYGYTF. CDR3 coding DNA: TGTGCCAGTAAGGACAGGGGGATCTATGGCTACACCTTC.

The genes are TRBV6-4 and TRBJ2-2; the D gene is possibly TRBD2 (6 bases). The CDR3 runs 13 residues. Germline CDR1 MRHNA, CDR2 SNTAGT. Trimming removed 6 bases from V and 6 bases from J, with 11 bases in between. CDR3 nucleotide sequence: TGTGCCAGCAGCGGCACGGGGGCCGGGGAGCTGTTTTTT. Residues: CASSGTGAGELFF.

The chain is built from TRBV15 and TRBJ2-1, with 12 bases aligning to TRBD2. V lost 4 bases to trimming and J lost 5 bases; unmatched junction nucleotides: 3. Germline CDR1 LNHNV, CDR2 YYDKDF (reference sequence). CDR3 size: 15 residues. In nucleotides, the CDR3 is TGTGCCACCAGCATCCGGACTAGCGGGAACAATGAGCAGTTCTTC. Translating gives CATSIRTSGNNEQFF. The entire variable domain, with the rest obtained from reference TRBV15 and TRBJ2-1, is as follows: DAMVIQNPRYQVTQFGKPVTLSCSQTLNHNVMYWYQQKSSQAPKLLFHYYDKDFNNEADTPDNFQSRRPNTSFCFLDIRSPGLGDTAMYLCATSIRTSGNNEQFFGPGTRLTVL.

This chain links TRBV19 with TRBJ1-5; weak D call: TRBD1 (5 bases). The CDR3 sequence is 15 residues long. Germline V gives CDR1 LNHDA, CDR2 SQIVND (reference sequence). V was clipped by 7 bases and J by 0 bases, with 13 bases between them. The CDR3 sequence is CASNEGDYSNQPQHF. CDR3 coding DNA: TGTGCCAGTAACGAAGGGGATTATAGCAATCAGCCCCAGCATTTT.

This rearrangement joins TRBV6-5 to TRBJ1-2; D unresolved. CDR3 length: 13 residues. Germline CDR1 and CDR2: MNHEY and SVGAGI. Between the trimmed V and J ends, which lost 0 bases and 8 bases, there was a span of 10 bases. CDR3: CASSYSGDGGYTF. DNA of the CDR3: TGTGCCAGCAGTTACTCAGGAGACGGGGGCTACACCTTC.

V gene TRBV6-1 combines with J gene TRBJ2-7, with 7 bases aligning to TRBD1. Unmatched junction bases numbered 10, after V lost 3 bases and J lost 2 bases. The CDR3 is 16 amino acids. Germline V CDR1 and CDR2: MNHNS, SASEGT. CDR3: CASSDYKRQGTYEQYF. The CDR3 nucleotides read TGTGCCAGCAGTGACTATAAAAGACAGGGAACCTACGAGCAGTACTTC.

J is TRBJ2-1 and V is TRBV2; D possibly corresponds to TRBD2 (6 bases). The CDR3 extends over 14 amino acids. V gave up 4 bases and J gave up 7 bases, with 14 bases separating them. Germline values: CDR1 SNHLY, CDR2 FYNNEI. In DNA form, the CDR3 reads TGTGCCAGCAGTGTTCTACTAGCAAGTAATGAGCAGTTCTTC. It codes for CASSVLLASNEQFF.

The chain employs TRBV9 and TRBJ1-3, with 7 nucleotides matching TRBD1. Germline CDR1 is SGDLS and CDR2 is YYNGEE. The V gene end was trimmed by 3 bases and the J gene end by 8 bases; junction bases not matched to a gene: 14. The CDR3 contains 16 residues. CDR3 in DNA: TGTGCCAGCAGCGAAAGGGGGCCCGTCGGTCCGGACACCATATATTTT. Protein product: CASSERGPVGPDTIYF.

This sequence joins TRBV7-8 and TRBJ2-3; D may be TRBD2 (6 bases). Germline V gives CDR1 SGHVS, CDR2 FQNEAQ. The CDR3 is 16 amino acids. The V end lost 1 base, the J end lost 0 bases, and 11 bases lay between the germline ends. CDR3 in amino acids: CASSLGDFYSTDTQYF. CDR3 bases: TGTGCCAGCAGCTTAGGGGACTTTTATAGCACAGATACGCAGTATTTT.

This chain links TRBV27 with TRBJ2-5; D might be TRBD1 (5 bases). V dropped 5 bases and J dropped 3 bases, with 10 bases sitting between them. CDR1 and CDR2 (germline): MNHEY, SMNVEV (reference sequence). The CDR3 length is 13 residues. This chain's CDR3 is CASSTAGKETQYF. As DNA, the CDR3 is TGTGCCAGCAGTACTGCAGGGAAAGAGACCCAGTACTTC.

J is TRBJ2-5 and V is TRBV5-6; 8 bases are a match to TRBD1. V gave up 4 bases and J gave up 5 bases; unmatched junction bases: 7. Germline CDR1 is SGHDT and CDR2 is YYEEEE. The CDR3 runs to 14 residues. This CDR3 reads CASSGRDRFETQYF. In DNA, the CDR3 is TGTGCCAGCAGCGGCCGGGACAGGTTTGAGACCCAGTACTTC.

Written as DNA, the CDR3 is TGTGCCAGCAGTGCGGCGGGACTAGCGGGAACATACGAGCAGTACTTC. Translation gives CASSAAGLAGTYEQYF. The V call is TRBV27, the J call TRBJ2-7; 13 bases fit TRBD2. The junction had 8 bases not matched to a gene; V was cut back by 5 bases and J by 4 bases. The germline gives CDR1 MNHEY, CDR2 SMNVEV (reference sequence). This CDR3 comprises 16 residues.

This rearrangement joins TRBV6-6 to TRBJ2-2; perhaps TRBD2 as D (5 bases). CDR1 MNHNY and CDR2 SVGAGI come from the germline V gene (reference sequence). V lost 5 bases and J lost 0, with 7 bases in between. The CDR3 is 14 amino acids. CDR3: CASSRTPNTGELFF. The CDR3 bases are TGTGCCAGCAGTCGGACTCCGAACACCGGGGAGCTGTTTTTT.

The V call is TRBV7-2, the J call TRBJ2-1, with 14 bases aligning to TRBD2. This CDR3 contains 14 residues. From germline, CDR1 is SGHTA and CDR2 FQGNSA. V lost 1 base and J lost 15; bases outside the gene matches: 5. CDR3 DNA: TGTGCCAGCAGCTTAGGACTAGCGGGGGGGCCAAGGTTCTTC. Amino acid sequence: CASSLGLAGGPRFF.

The V gene is TRBV29-1, the J gene TRBJ2-7; 8 bases line up with TRBD1. Germline lookup yields CDR1 SQVTM and CDR2 ANQGSEA. This CDR3 region has 15 residues. The trim removed 1 base at V and 3 bases at J, leaving 8 bases unmatched. Here the CDR3 reads CSVEGLGQDLYEQYF. The CDR3 coding sequence is TGCAGCGTTGAAGGTTTGGGACAGGATCTCTACGAGCAGTACTTC.

V usage is TRBV6-5 and J usage is TRBJ1-4; D is perhaps TRBD1 (6 bases). CDR3 length: 15 residues. Germline assignment: CDR1 MNHEY and CDR2 SVGAGI. Trimming shortened V by 2 bases and J by 5 bases, and 12 bases separated the two germline ends. The CDR3 loop is CASSYIGQTNEKLFF. The CDR3 nucleotides are TGTGCCAGCAGTTACATAGGACAGACCAATGAAAAACTGTTTTTT.

The chain couples TRBV13 to TRBJ1-1; D unclear. The length of the CDR3 is 17 residues. The ends were cut back, 0 bases at V and 1 base at J, with 15 bases in the middle. Germline CDR1 PRHDT, CDR2 FYEKMQ (reference sequence). As DNA, the CDR3 is TGTGCCAGCAGCTTAGGGGCTTTGACGGGGAAGAACACTGAAGCTTTCTTT. The encoded protein is CASSLGALTGKNTEAFF.

The chain has TRBV11-3 and TRBJ2-1, with D possibly TRBD2 on 6 matching bases. The germline CDR1 and CDR2 sequences are SGHNT and YENEEA. V was trimmed by 5 bases and J by 8 bases, leaving 7 bases between them. The CDR3 has 11 amino acids. CDR3 in amino acids: CASSIADEQFF. As DNA, the CDR3 is TGTGCCAGCAGCATAGCGGATGAGCAGTTCTTC.

This clone has just one count. The chain recombines TRBV7-9 with TRBJ2-2; D is uncertain. The CDR3 covers 15 residues. Trimming left V 5 bases short and J 0 bases short, with 10 bases between. Germline values: CDR1 SEHNR, CDR2 FQNEAQ (reference sequence). The chain's CDR3 is CASSQTPANTGELFF. CDR3 nucleotide sequence: TGTGCCAGCAGCCAGACACCCGCGAACACCGGGGAGCTGTTTTTT.

The chain recombines TRBV6-6 with TRBJ1-1; possible D gene TRBD1, 5 bases. Trimming shortened V by 7 bases and J by 0 bases, and 15 bases separated the two germline ends. Germline lookup yields CDR1 MNHNY and CDR2 SVGAGI (reference sequence). The length of the CDR3 is 15 residues. CDR3 nucleotide sequence: TGTGCCAGCAACGACGCCAGGGTAATGAACACTGAAGCTTTCTTT. Protein product: CASNDARVMNTEAFF.

This clone was detected a few times. The gene calls are TRBV2 and TRBJ2-2, with D hard to call. Germline V gene sequence: CDR1 SNHLY, CDR2 FYNNEI. This CDR3 region has 11 residues. V was pared by 8 bases and J by 5 bases, with 6 bases between. DNA for the CDR3: TGTGCCAGCTCGCGGACCGGGGAGCTGTTTTTT. The encoded protein is CASSRTGELFF.

This chain connects TRBV7-2 to TRBJ1-1; D is perhaps TRBD1 (5 bases). This CDR3 comprises 16 residues. Trimming cost V 5 bases and J 3 bases, with 19 bases left between them. The V gene's germline CDR1 is SGHTA and CDR2 FQGNSA. DNA of the CDR3: TGTGCCAGCAGCATGGGGCGGGAACCCTTGTACACTGAAGCTTTCTTT. Amino acids: CASSMGREPLYTEAFF.

The V gene is TRBV5-4, the J gene TRBJ1-1; D perhaps matches TRBD1 (5 bases). The V end was cut by 2 bases, the J end by 3 bases, with 14 bases between. The CDR3 loop spans 15 amino acids. Germline V gene sequence: CDR1 SGHNT, CDR2 YYREEE (reference sequence). Here the CDR3 reads CASSFPGRGDTEAFF. CDR3 sequence (DNA): TGTGCCAGCAGCTTCCCCGGGCGGGGCGACACTGAAGCTTTCTTT.

The chain joins TRBV14 to TRBJ2-3; no clear D gene. The germline V and J ends were trimmed by 4 bases and 5 bases, with 10 bases remaining between them. CDR1 is SGHDN and CDR2 is FVKESK in the germline V gene. The CDR3 is made up of 13 amino acids. DNA of the CDR3: TGTGCCAGCAGCCCGCGACTCTTAGATACGCAGTATTTT. Encoded protein: CASSPRLLDTQYF.

The V gene is TRBV7-2, the J gene TRBJ2-6; 14 positions agree with TRBD2. CDR1 and CDR2 from the germline V gene are SGHTA and FQGNSA. This CDR3 comprises 17 residues. J lost 2 bases, V lost 5 bases, and 2 bases had no gene match. CDR3 region: CASSRGLAGAGANVLTF. The CDR3 DNA reads TGTGCCAGCAGCCGGGGACTAGCGGGAGCTGGGGCCAACGTCCTGACTTTC.

The table lists this clone with a few counts. The chain carries TRBV5-1 and TRBJ2-1; 12 bases match TRBD2. The germline V gene has CDR1 SGHRS and CDR2 YFSETQ. This CDR3 region has 17 residues. V was clipped by 0 bases and J by 2 bases; unmatched bases: 3. CDR3 region: CASSLGTSGGTYNEQFF. The CDR3 region has the DNA TGCGCCAGCAGCTTGGGTACTAGCGGGGGGACCTACAATGAGCAGTTCTTC.

This clone was seen only once. This chain joins TRBV11-2 and TRBJ2-1; 9 bases align to TRBD2. The ends lost 4 bases at V and 6 bases at J; junction bases unmatched: 10. Germline values: CDR1 SGHAT, CDR2 FQNNGV. CDR3 length equals 16 residues. In DNA, the CDR3 is TGTGCCAGCAGCTCGGGACTAGCAAGATCCGGCAATGAGCAGTTCTTC. This gives the protein CASSSGLARSGNEQFF.

The chain has TRBV6-5 and TRBJ1-1; D unresolved. This CDR3 comprises 14 residues. Between the trimmed V and J ends, which lost 4 bases and 4 bases, there was a span of 13 bases. Germline V gives CDR1 MNHEY, CDR2 SVGAGI. The CDR3 is CASSSRLSTTEAFF. The CDR3 DNA is TGTGCCAGCAGTTCCCGCCTATCTACCACTGAAGCTTTCTTT.

The chain employs TRBV5-1 and TRBJ2-1, with 14 nucleotides matching TRBD2. CDR3 size: 16 residues. The germline V gene encodes CDR1 SGHRS and CDR2 YFSETQ. Trimming removed 4 bases from V and 10 bases from J; junction bases left unmatched: 10. CDR3 residues: CASSPRTSGRYGEQFF. The CDR3 DNA follows: TGCGCCAGCAGCCCCCGGACTAGCGGGAGGTACGGGGAGCAGTTCTTC.